Below, 6 T cell receptor beta chains from the same sample are listed, as sequenced in a study of blood T cell repertoires in COVID-19. This table comes from immunoSEQ multiplex PCR, and its TCRdb copy is limited to in-frame clones, with some not included. This sample has almost 400,000 clones, with around 87% found just once. The specimen sequenced was peripheral blood. These receptors were collected from a woman aged 60 to 75 with COVID-19, enrolled during active disease.

CDR3 nucleotide sequence: TGTGCCAGCAGCTTAAACGGGAAGGAGACCCAGTACTTC. Protein product: CASSLNGKETQYF. The chain has TRBV11-3 and TRBJ2-5; perhaps TRBD2 as D (5 bases). The CDR3 spans 13 residues. Trimming left V 2 bases short and J 5 bases short, with 9 bases between. Per germline, CDR1 SGHNT and CDR2 YENEEA.

The genes are TRBV28 and TRBJ1-3; D gene ambiguous. This CDR3 region has 16 residues. Looked up from germline, CDR1 is MDHEN and CDR2 is SYDVKM. V lost 1 base, J lost 3 bases, and 13 bases lay in between. CDR3 region: CASSLSSVPVGNTIYF. In DNA form, the CDR3 reads TGTGCCAGCAGTTTATCATCGGTTCCTGTTGGAAACACCATATATTTT.

Of note for this clone: The same CDR3 also results from other DNA sequences found in this sample. The DNA of the CDR3 is TGTGCCAGCAGCTTAGGGGGCGCAGATACGCAGTATTTT. It yields the protein CASSLGGADTQYF. J is TRBJ2-3 and V is TRBV7-6; the D gene is possibly TRBD1 (5 bases). CDR1 and CDR2 (germline): SGHVS, FNYEAQ. The CDR3 totals 13 residues. V was shortened by 1 base and J by 4 bases, with 6 bases between the two germline ends.

The rearrangement uses TRBV15 and TRBJ1-1; D uncertain. Trimming pared 3 bases from V and 5 bases from J, leaving 10 bases between. The CDR3 runs to 13 residues. Germline CDR1 and CDR2: LNHNV and YYDKDF (reference sequence). CDR3 sequence reads: CATSREVGTEAFF. In DNA form, the CDR3 reads TGTGCCACCAGCAGGGAGGTGGGAACTGAAGCTTTCTTT.

The chain links TRBV6-7 to TRBJ1-2; D call uncertain. TRBV6-7 is recorded as an ORF, its role being uncertain. The V end lost 10 bases, the J end lost 4 bases, and 19 bases lay between the germline ends. The CDR3 is made up of 14 amino acids. Here the CDR3 reads CATLWSDFLYGYTF. CDR3 sequence (DNA): TGTGCCACCCTCTGGTCGGACTTCCTCTATGGCTACACCTTC.

This rearrangement joins TRBV20-1 to TRBJ1-1; the D is unclear. Germline CDR1 reads DFQATT; CDR2 reads SNEGSKA (reference sequence). V lost 3 bases, J lost 0 bases, and 11 bases lay in between. The length of the CDR3 is 14 residues. The DNA for the CDR3 is TGCAGTGCTAGTCGGCAGGTGATGAACACTGAAGCTTTCTTT. It encodes CSASRQVMNTEAFF.